This T cell receptor beta chain derives from a study of blood T cell repertoires in COVID-19. Generated by immunoSEQ multiplex PCR, the TCRdb table keeps only in-frame clones and is missing some. Of about 270,000 clones listed, approximately 90% were seen once; the top ten hold about 2.1%. CDR1 is MNHEY, CDR2 SVGEGT, per germline. This CDR3 spans 15 amino acids. V dropped 6 bases and J dropped 5; count of bases not matched to a gene: 11. The rearrangement uses TRBV6-2 or TRBV6-3 and TRBJ1-2, with 8 bases lining up with TRBD1. Sequenced: PBMCs or T cells enriched from blood (not recorded which). The TCR was taken from a woman aged 40 to 50 with acute COVID-19. The CDR3 loop reads CASRYGGTGGYGYTF. The CDR3, as DNA: TGTGCCAGCAGGTACGGGGGGACAGGAGGTTATGGCTACACCTTC.